The 25 T cell receptor beta chains reported below all come from one sample, sequenced in a study of shared clonotypes between healthy human individuals. TCRdb's table, derived via immunoSEQ multiplex PCR, lists solely in-frame clones and lacks some. The sample has 2 million to 2.5 million clones; around 95% are singletons. Sequenced: naive CD4+ T cells sorted from blood. Subset of the sample: CD45RA+ positively selected. These receptors were taken from a young man in good health.

The chain employs TRBV6-5 and TRBJ1-2, with D perhaps matching TRBD1 (5 bases). The length of the CDR3 is 14 residues. Germline CDR1 is MNHEY and CDR2 is SVGAGI. V lost 2 bases and J 6 bases, leaving 13 bases between the germline ends. Written as DNA, the CDR3 is TGTGCCAGCAGTTACCTTGGCAGGGCGGATGGCTACACCTTC. Protein product: CASSYLGRADGYTF.

V is TRBV9 and J is TRBJ1-1, with 8 bases identical to TRBD1. The junction had 14 bases not matched to a gene; V was cut back by 4 bases and J by 0 bases. This CDR3 contains 18 residues. Germline lookup yields CDR1 SGDLS and CDR2 YYNGEE. The CDR3 coding sequence is TGTGCCAGCAGCCCCCCCGGACAGGGACTATTTATGAACACTGAAGCTTTCTTT. Its translation: CASSPPGQGLFMNTEAFF.

CDR3 in DNA: TGTGCCACGGAACGGGACGCTTACTCCTACGAGCAGTACTTC. Residues: CATERDAYSYEQYF. J is TRBJ2-7 and V is TRBV2, with D perhaps assigned TRBD1 or TRBD2 (5 bases each). CDR3 size: 14 residues. Germline assignment: CDR1 SNHLY and CDR2 FYNNEI. Trimming left V 10 bases short and J 0 bases short, with 16 bases between.

This chain joins TRBV30 and TRBJ2-3; no reliable D call. The CDR3 is 12 residues long. Germline V gene lookup returns CDR1 GTSNPN and CDR2 SVGIG (reference sequence). The V end lost 0 bases, the J end lost 7 bases, and 8 bases lay between the germline ends. The chain's CDR3 is CAWSVQRNTQYF. DNA of the CDR3: TGTGCCTGGAGTGTACAGCGTAATACGCAGTATTTT.

This clone was seen only once. The chain is built from TRBV10-3 and TRBJ1-6; D call uncertain. This CDR3 comprises 13 residues. The V gene lost 7 bases and the J gene lost 10 bases, with 14 bases spanning the gap. Germline CDR1 and CDR2: ENHRY and SYGVKD. This CDR3 reads CAITQEGRSPLHF. The CDR3 DNA is TGTGCCATCACGCAGGAGGGCCGCTCACCCCTCCACTTT.

This chain joins TRBV6-5 and TRBJ1-2; 9 bases line up with TRBD1. In germline, CDR1 is MNHEY, CDR2 SVGAGI. J gave up 6 bases and V 2 bases, and 10 bases lay outside the gene matches. This CDR3 contains 16 residues. CDR3 sequence (DNA): TGTGCCAGCAGTTACGACTATAGTGGGACAGGGAATGGCTACACCTTC. This encodes CASSYDYSGTGNGYTF.

The sample holds a few counts of this clone. This chain links TRBV7-2 with TRBJ2-1, with D possibly matching TRBD2 (7 bases). CDR1 and CDR2 from the germline V gene are SGHTA and FQGNSA. V lost 2 bases to trimming and J lost 1 base, with 12 bases between them. The CDR3 runs to 16 residues. The CDR3 region has the DNA TGTGCCAGCAGCTTAAGGGGGGGAAGGTCCTACAATGAGCAGTTCTTC. Encoded protein: CASSLRGGRSYNEQFF. Together with reference TRBV7-2 and TRBJ2-1, the CDR3 gives the full variable domain: GAGVSQSPSNKVTEKGKDVELRCDPISGHTALYWYRQSLGQGLEFLIYFQGNSAPDKSGLPSDRFSAERTGGSVSTLTIQRTQQEDSAVYLCASSLRGGRSYNEQFFGPGTRLTVL.

V is TRBV19 and J is TRBJ2-1; TRBD2 might be the D (6 bases). The CDR3 covers 15 residues. From germline, CDR1 is LNHDA and CDR2 SQIVND (reference sequence). V lost 7 bases and J 7 bases, leaving 20 bases between the germline ends. CDR3 protein: CASKSSDRNGNEQFF. CDR3 nucleotide sequence: TGTGCCAGTAAATCTAGCGACCGGAATGGGAATGAGCAGTTCTTC.

J is TRBJ2-7 and V is TRBV18; TRBD1 is a possible D gene (6 bases). The CDR3 has 15 amino acids. V was cut by 1 base and J by 0 bases, with 10 bases left in between. Germline values: CDR1 KGHSH, CDR2 LQKENI. The CDR3 region has the DNA TGTGCCAGCTCACCACGAAACAGGGACTCCTACGAGCAGTACTTC. Protein product: CASSPRNRDSYEQYF.

The chain is built from TRBV6-4 and TRBJ2-3, with 9 bases aligning to TRBD2. Trimming cost V 5 bases and J 5 bases; bases outside gene matches: 11. The germline V gene has CDR1 MRHNA and CDR2 SNTAGT. The CDR3 extends over 16 amino acids. The CDR3 DNA follows: TGTGCCAGCAGTTTACGACCGGGACTAGCAAAAGATACGCAGTATTTT. Its protein product is CASSLRPGLAKDTQYF.

This clone was recorded once. CDR3 DNA: TGCGCCAGCAGCCAAGTTTTCGCATTCACAGATACGCAGTATTTT. Translated, it gives CASSQVFAFTDTQYF. J is TRBJ2-3 and V is TRBV4-1, with D unresolved. This CDR3 is 15 amino acids long. V was trimmed by 1 base and J by 2 bases, leaving 10 bases between them. From germline, CDR1 is MGHRA and CDR2 YSYEKL.

The genes are TRBV5-5 and TRBJ2-1; 10 bases agree with TRBD2. The CDR3 has 17 amino acids. V shed 4 bases, J shed 7 bases, and the junction held 14 bases outside the gene matches. In germline, CDR1 is SGHKS, CDR2 YYEKEE (reference sequence). CDR3 in DNA: TGTGCCAGCAGCGCACGGGTGCCGGGACTAGCGATGAATGAGCAGTTCTTC. Translating it yields CASSARVPGLAMNEQFF.

V gene TRBV27 combines with J gene TRBJ2-7, with TRBD2 as a possible D gene (5 bases). The CDR3 contains 13 residues. Germline V gene sequence: CDR1 MNHEY, CDR2 SMNVEV (reference sequence). Trimming left V 8 bases short and J 0 bases short, with 11 bases between. The CDR3 DNA is TGTGCCAGCGGAGGACTGGACTCCTACGAGCAGTACTTC. It codes for CASGGLDSYEQYF.

The chain combines TRBV12-5 with TRBJ2-5, with unresolved D. Trimming pared 0 bases from V and 8 bases from J, leaving 19 bases between. The germline V gene encodes CDR1 LGHNT and CDR2 FRNRAP. There are 16 residues in the CDR3. In DNA form, the CDR3 reads TGTGCTAGTGGTTTGGTACTTGGTGGCTACCCGGAAACCCAGTACTTC. This sequence encodes CASGLVLGGYPETQYF.

This chain uses TRBV10-2 with TRBJ1-2; D call uncertain. The germline V and J ends were trimmed by 6 bases and 3 bases, with 17 bases remaining between them. CDR1 WSHSY and CDR2 SAAADI come from the germline V gene. The length of the CDR3 is 15 residues. For the CDR3, the DNA is TGCGCCAGCAGGGGGTCGGAGGGCATAGACTATGGCTACACCTTC. It codes for CASRGSEGIDYGYTF.

This chain connects TRBV11-2 to TRBJ2-4; D not certain. Germline values: CDR1 SGHAT, CDR2 FQNNGV. V was pared by 1 base and J by 3 bases, with 19 bases between. This CDR3 contains 18 residues. The CDR3 region is CASSLVGRPVRGKNIQYF. As DNA, the CDR3 is TGTGCCAGCAGCTTAGTTGGGCGGCCCGTTCGAGGCAAAAACATTCAGTACTTC. Full variable domain (outside the CDR3, taken from reference TRBV11-2 and TRBJ2-4): EAGVAQSPRYKIIEKRQSVAFWCNPISGHATLYWYQQILGQGPKLLIQFQNNGVVDDSQLPKDRFSAERLKGVDSTLKIQPAKLEDSAVYLCASSLVGRPVRGKNIQYFGAGTRLSVL.

In its sample, this clone was seen once. The chain links TRBV11-2 to TRBJ1-6; no clear D gene. Trimming shortened V by 3 bases and J by 7 bases, and 7 bases separated the two germline ends. CDR1 and CDR2 from the germline V gene are SGHAT and FQNNGV. The CDR3 spans 13 residues. The chain's CDR3 is CASSLRGNSPLHF. DNA of the CDR3: TGTGCCAGCAGCTTGCGTGGAAATTCACCCCTCCACTTT.

The chain links TRBV27 to TRBJ2-1; maybe TRBD2 (6 bases). CDR3 length: 13 residues. CDR1 and CDR2 (germline): MNHEY, SMNVEV (reference sequence). Trimming removed 3 bases at V and 10 bases at J, with 13 bases between. The CDR3 loop is CASSLGGGGEQFF. The CDR3 coding sequence is TGTGCCAGCAGTTTGGGTGGGGGAGGCGAGCAGTTCTTC.

The chain employs TRBV9 and TRBJ2-6; TRBD2 aligns across 7 bases. Losses at the gene ends were 1 base for V and 0 bases for J; bases not matched to a gene: 4. The germline gives CDR1 SGDLS, CDR2 YYNGEE. This CDR3 region has 17 residues. The CDR3, as DNA: TGTGCCAGCAGCGTACAGGGAGGGACCTCTGGGGCCAACGTCCTGACTTTC. It yields the protein CASSVQGGTSGANVLTF.

The V gene is TRBV20-1, the J gene TRBJ1-1; D may be TRBD1 (6 bases). The CDR3 totals 11 residues. CDR1 DFQATT and CDR2 SNEGSKA come from the germline V gene (reference sequence). In DNA form, the CDR3 reads TGCAGGGGGGCTCAGGGTTCTGAAGCTTTCTTT. It is translated as CRGAQGSEAFF.

The chain is built from TRBV5-5 and TRBJ1-4; the D is unclear. The V gene's germline CDR1 is SGHKS and CDR2 YYEKEE (reference sequence). This CDR3 contains 18 residues. Trimming pared 5 bases from V and 5 bases from J, leaving 25 bases between. The CDR3 reads CASRVGHSLKERNEKLFF. The CDR3 DNA reads as TGTGCCAGCAGGGTTGGGCACTCTCTAAAGGAGAGGAATGAAAAACTGTTTTTT. Together with reference TRBV5-5 and TRBJ1-4, the CDR3 gives the full variable domain: DAGVTQSPTHLIKTRGQQVTLRCSPISGHKSVSWYQQVLGQGPQFIFQYYEKEERGRGNFPDRFSARQFPNYSSELNVNALLLGDSALYLCASRVGHSLKERNEKLFFGSGTQLSVL.

The genes are TRBV5-1 and TRBJ2-7; 10 nucleotides match TRBD1. The germline V gene encodes CDR1 SGHRS and CDR2 YFSETQ. The CDR3 totals 17 residues. Trimming cost V 0 bases and J 0 bases; bases outside gene matches: 6. This CDR3 is CASSLAPGQGPSYEQYF. CDR3 sequence (DNA): TGCGCCAGCAGCTTGGCCCCGGGACAGGGGCCCTCCTACGAGCAGTACTTC.

The chain couples TRBV5-4 to TRBJ2-7; 8 bases are a match to TRBD1. J was trimmed by 0 bases and V by 4 bases; bases with no gene match: 6. Germline CDR1 is SGHNT and CDR2 is YYREEE (reference sequence). This CDR3 region has 15 residues. The CDR3: CASSRRTGRSYEQYF. The DNA of the CDR3 is TGTGCCAGCAGCAGGAGGACAGGGCGCTCCTACGAGCAGTACTTC.

V is TRBV10-1 and J is TRBJ2-4; 10 bases match TRBD2. This CDR3 spans 16 amino acids. V dropped 3 bases and J dropped 11; count of bases not matched to a gene: 13. The germline gives CDR1 WNHNN, CDR2 SYGVQD (reference sequence). CDR3: CASSDGAGGPRGFQYF. The CDR3 DNA reads TGCGCCAGCAGTGATGGAGCGGGGGGGCCGAGGGGGTTTCAGTACTTC.

CDR3 sequence: CASSRGGNSPLHF. CDR3 DNA sequence: TGTGCCAGCTCGCGAGGGGGGAATTCACCCCTCCACTTT. The chain is built from TRBV6-6 and TRBJ1-6, with a tentative D call TRBD1 (6 bases). Germline V gene data show CDR1 as MNHNY and CDR2 as SVGAGI (reference sequence). The ends were cut back, 8 bases at V and 7 bases at J, with 12 bases in the middle. The CDR3 runs 13 residues.